Listed here are 7 T cell receptor beta chains from one sample, sequenced in a study of neurological immune-mediated disorders. TCRdb passed the 5' RACE reads through MiXCR, listing each CDR3 protein once. The table includes more than 70,000 distinct CDR3 sequences, 17% detected once. The sample taken for sequencing was PBMCs. These receptors originate from a middle-aged woman in good health.

The sample holds many counts of this clonotype. This chain joins TRBV28 and TRBJ2-3; TRBD2 matches at 15 bases. Germline trimming cut 5 bases from V and 2 bases from J; bases unmatched to any gene: 8. This CDR3 has 18 residues. Germline lookup yields CDR1 MDHEN and CDR2 SYDVKM. The DNA of the CDR3 is TGTGCCAGCAGTCTCGGACTAGCGGGGGGGGAATCCACAGATACGCAGTATTTT. Translating gives CASSLGLAGGESTDTQYF.

This clonotype was found many times. J is TRBJ2-3 and V is TRBV5-1, with 7 positions matching TRBD2. The CDR3 is 14 residues long. Losses at the gene ends were 5 bases for V and 5 bases for J; bases not matched to a gene: 8. The V gene's germline CDR1 is SGHRS and CDR2 YFSETQ. DNA of the CDR3: TGCGCCAGCAGTATGGAGGCTAGCGGAGATACGCAGTATTTT. Translation gives CASSMEASGDTQYF.

This clonotype was seen ten or more times. The chain couples TRBV25-1 to TRBJ2-5; D is possibly TRBD1 (5 bases). The CDR3 has 15 amino acids. Germline V gives CDR1 MGHDK, CDR2 SYGVNS. V gave up 6 bases and J gave up 3 bases, with 17 bases separating them. DNA for the CDR3: TGTGCCAGCAGGACGGTTTATTGGGGCGAAGAGACCCAGTACTTC. Translating gives CASRTVYWGEETQYF.

This clonotype has a count of ten or more. V usage is TRBV3-1 and J usage is TRBJ1-1; D remains ambiguous. Between the trimmed V and J ends, which lost 1 base and 1 base, there was a span of 10 bases. The CDR3 has 15 amino acids. Germline CDR1 LGHDT, CDR2 YNNKEL (reference sequence). The CDR3 nucleotides read TGTGCCAGCAGCCAAGGAATCCTTAGGAACACTGAAGCTTTCTTT. Protein product: CASSQGILRNTEAFF. Full variable domain (rest looked up from reference TRBV3-1 and TRBJ1-1): DTAVSQTPKYLVTQMGNDKSIKCEQNLGHDTMYWYKQDSKKFLKIMFSYNNKELIINETVPNRFSPKSPDKAHLNLHINSLELGDSAVYFCASSQGILRNTEAFFGQGTRLTVV.

This clonotype was counted at least ten times. V is TRBV27 and J is TRBJ2-3; D may correspond to TRBD1 or TRBD2 (5 bases each). CDR3 size: 14 residues. The ends were cut back, 4 bases at V and 2 bases at J, with 10 bases in the middle. The germline CDR1 and CDR2 sequences are MNHEY and SMNVEV (reference sequence). DNA of the CDR3: TGTGCCAGCAGTTATCTAGGGACCACAGATACGCAGTATTTT. Residues: CASSYLGTTDTQYF.

As for this clonotype: Relative to the germline gene, one junction end is altered; a read error may explain this. The gene calls are TRBV12-3 or TRBV12-4 and TRBJ2-2, with unresolved D. This CDR3 spans 13 amino acids. The CDR3 nucleotides are TGCGCCAGCAGTCGGAGCCCTGGCGGGGAGCTGTTTTTT. This sequence encodes CASSRSPGGELFF.

This clonotype was seen many times. The chain has TRBV6-2 or TRBV6-3 and TRBJ2-5, with 13 bases aligning to TRBD2. The CDR3 has 19 residues. The germline gives CDR1 MNHEY, CDR2 SVGEGT. V shed 0 bases, J shed 7 bases, and the junction held 14 bases outside the gene matches. In DNA form, the CDR3 reads TGTGCCAGCAGTTACTCGATGACTAGCGGGGGGAATCCAGAAGGGACCCAGTACTTC. Its translation is CASSYSMTSGGNPEGTQYF.